This TCR beta chain was sequenced for a study of blood T cell repertoires in COVID-19. Profiled with immunoSEQ multiplex PCR; TCRdb holds only in-frame clones, not every one. The table has about 330,000 clones, around 87% seen once. CDR3 length: 15 amino acids. V dropped 3 bases and J dropped 7 bases, with 15 bases sitting between them. CDR1 MGHRA and CDR2 YSYEKL come from the germline V gene. Sequencing was done on a sample of PBMCs or T cells enriched from blood (not recorded which). This clonotype originated in a woman in her twenties or thirties who had recovered from COVID-19. The chain couples TRBV4-1 to TRBJ1-4; the D gene is possibly TRBD1 (5 bases). The CDR3 DNA sequence: TGCGCCAGCAGCCATATCCGGGGGAACCTTGAAAAACTGTTTTTT. Its protein is CASSHIRGNLEKLFF.